This TCR beta chain was sequenced in a study of cytomegalovirus exposure and HLA in healthy donors. V dropped 1 base and J dropped 2; count of bases not matched to a gene: 11. This CDR3 is built from 17 residues. Germline CDR1 is SGHRS and CDR2 is YFSETQ. Researchers ran the PCR with 60 Vbeta and 13 Jbeta primers. TCRdb's copy holds only in-frame clones and misses some; the assay was immunoSEQ multiplex PCR. Here the sample spans 100,000 to 150,000 clones, roughly 15% being singletons. The TCR originated in a female donor in good health and CMV-seropositive. The sequenced sample consisted of PBMCs. The rearrangement uses TRBV5-1 and TRBJ2-5, with 7 bases that match TRBD1. The CDR3 here is CASSLLPETGQQETQYF. CDR3 bases: TGCGCCAGCAGCTTGCTTCCCGAGACAGGGCAGCAAGAGACCCAGTACTTC. Drawing the rest from reference TRBV5-1 and TRBJ2-5, the complete variable domain is KAGVTQTPRYLIKTRGQQVTLSCSPISGHRSVSWYQQTPGQGLQFLFEYFSETQRNKGNFPGRFSGRQFSNSRSEMNVSTLELGDSALYLCASSLLPETGQQETQYFGPGTRLLVL.